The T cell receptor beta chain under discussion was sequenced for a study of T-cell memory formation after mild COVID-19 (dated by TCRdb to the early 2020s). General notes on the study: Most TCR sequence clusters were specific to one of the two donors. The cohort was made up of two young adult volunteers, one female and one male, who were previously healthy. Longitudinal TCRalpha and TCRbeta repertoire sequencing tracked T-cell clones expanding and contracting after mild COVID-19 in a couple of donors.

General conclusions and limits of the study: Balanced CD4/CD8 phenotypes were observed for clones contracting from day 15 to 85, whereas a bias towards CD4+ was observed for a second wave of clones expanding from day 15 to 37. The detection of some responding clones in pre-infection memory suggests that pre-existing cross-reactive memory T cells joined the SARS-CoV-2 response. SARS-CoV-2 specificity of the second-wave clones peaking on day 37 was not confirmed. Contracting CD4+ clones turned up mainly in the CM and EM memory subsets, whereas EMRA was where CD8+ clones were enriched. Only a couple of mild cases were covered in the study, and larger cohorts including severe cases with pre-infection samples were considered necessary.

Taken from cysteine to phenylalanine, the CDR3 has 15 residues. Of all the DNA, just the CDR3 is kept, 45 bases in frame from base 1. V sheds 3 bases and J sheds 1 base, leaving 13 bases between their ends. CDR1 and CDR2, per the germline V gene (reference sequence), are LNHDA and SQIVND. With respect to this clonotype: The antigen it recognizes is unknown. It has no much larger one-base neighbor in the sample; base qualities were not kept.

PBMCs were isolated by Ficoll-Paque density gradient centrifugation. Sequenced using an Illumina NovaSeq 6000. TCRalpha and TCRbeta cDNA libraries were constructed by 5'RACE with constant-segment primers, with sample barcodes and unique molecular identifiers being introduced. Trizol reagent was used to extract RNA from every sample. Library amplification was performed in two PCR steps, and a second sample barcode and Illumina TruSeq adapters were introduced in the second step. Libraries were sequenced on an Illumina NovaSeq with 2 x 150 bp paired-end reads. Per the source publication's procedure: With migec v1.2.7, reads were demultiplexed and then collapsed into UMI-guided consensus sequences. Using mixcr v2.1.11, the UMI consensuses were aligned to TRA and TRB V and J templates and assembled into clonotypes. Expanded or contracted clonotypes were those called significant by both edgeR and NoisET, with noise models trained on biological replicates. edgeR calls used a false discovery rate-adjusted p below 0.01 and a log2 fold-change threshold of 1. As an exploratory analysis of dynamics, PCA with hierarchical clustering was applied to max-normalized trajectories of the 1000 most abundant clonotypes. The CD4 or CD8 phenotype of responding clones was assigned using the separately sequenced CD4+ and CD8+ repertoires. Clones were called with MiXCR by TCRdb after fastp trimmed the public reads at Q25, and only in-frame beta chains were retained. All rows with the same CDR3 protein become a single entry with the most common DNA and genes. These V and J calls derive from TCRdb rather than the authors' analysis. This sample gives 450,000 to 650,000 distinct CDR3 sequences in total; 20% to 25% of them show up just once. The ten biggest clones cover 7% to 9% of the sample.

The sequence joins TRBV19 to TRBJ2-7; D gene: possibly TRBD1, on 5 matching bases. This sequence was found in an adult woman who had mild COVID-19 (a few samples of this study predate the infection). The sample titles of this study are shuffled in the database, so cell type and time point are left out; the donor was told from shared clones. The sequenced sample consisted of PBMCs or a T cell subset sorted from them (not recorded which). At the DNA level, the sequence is TGTGCCAGTAGTATGGACCGGACAAGTTCCTACGAGCAGTACTTC. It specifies CASSMDRTSSYEQYF.